This is a list of T cell receptor beta chains from one sample in a study of post-analysis software for immune sequencing data. TCRdb reprocessed the PCR reads via MiXCR and lists one record per CDR3 protein. This table holds 250,000 to 300,000 distinct CDR3 sequences, 36% found once. Sequencing input: blood. These receptors were obtained from a girl aged 5-17 years with multiple sclerosis. CDR3s include the opening cysteine and the closing phenylalanine or tryptophan. Fields, in order: D gene, clone size, CDR3 length, V gene, J gene, CDR3 DNA, CDR3 protein. A D gene is named only where the DNA matches it firmly. Rows give clone size only sometimes, using once, few, many, or a class for an expanded clone.

D gene: -
clone size: many
CDR3 length: 16
V gene: TRBV14
J gene: TRBJ2-5
CDR3 DNA: TGTGCCAGCAGCCAAAAAGAGGGCCACAGCCAAGAGACCCAGTACTTC
CDR3 protein: CASSQKEGHSQETQYF

D gene: -
clone size: -
CDR3 length: 10
V gene: TRBV30
J gene: TRBJ2-2
CDR3 DNA: TGTGCCTGGAGTCGGGGGGAGCTGTTTTTT
CDR3 protein: CAWSRGELFF

D gene: TRBD2
clone size: -
CDR3 length: 17
V gene: TRBV15
J gene: TRBJ2-1
CDR3 DNA: TGTGCCACCAGCAGAGAAATCGGCGGGAGGGCCGACAATGAGCAGTTCTTC
CDR3 protein: CATSREIGGRADNEQFF

D gene: TRBD1
clone size: -
CDR3 length: 14
V gene: TRBV27
J gene: TRBJ2-1
CDR3 DNA: TGTGCCAGCAGCCAGGGGGCATCGCGCAATGAGCAGTTCTTC
CDR3 protein: CASSQGASRNEQFF

D gene: TRBD2
clone size: -
CDR3 length: 15
V gene: TRBV2
J gene: TRBJ2-7
CDR3 DNA: TGTGCCAGCAGTGAGAATAGCGGGAATGCATACGAGCAGTACTTC
CDR3 protein: CASSENSGNAYEQYF

D gene: -
clone size: many
CDR3 length: 16
V gene: TRBV7-2
J gene: TRBJ2-3
CDR3 DNA: TGTGCCAGCAGCTTCAACAGGGGCGGGGAGACAGATACGCAGTATTTT
CDR3 protein: CASSFNRGGETDTQYF

D gene: -
clone size: -
CDR3 length: 15
V gene: TRBV5-6
J gene: TRBJ1-1
CDR3 DNA: TGTGCCAGCAGCTCCCCCCACAGGGCGAACACTGAAGCTTTCTTT
CDR3 protein: CASSSPHRANTEAFF

D gene: -
clone size: -
CDR3 length: 13
V gene: TRBV5-6
J gene: TRBJ2-7
CDR3 DNA: TGTGCCAGCAGCGGAACGGAACCGAGACGGAAGTACTTC
CDR3 protein: CASSGTEPRRKYF

D gene: -
clone size: once
CDR3 length: 16
V gene: TRBV2
J gene: TRBJ2-3
CDR3 DNA: TGTGCCAGCAGCCGAGGGACATCCACTTGGTCGGATCCGCAGTATTTT
CDR3 protein: CASSRGTSTWSDPQYF

D gene: TRBD2
clone size: many
CDR3 length: 17
V gene: TRBV6-6
J gene: TRBJ2-3
CDR3 DNA: TGTGCCAGCAGTCCCTATAGCGGGAGAACTAGCACAGATACGCAGTATTTT
CDR3 protein: CASSPYSGRTSTDTQYF

D gene: -
clone size: few
CDR3 length: 13
V gene: TRBV6-2/TRBV6-3
J gene: TRBJ2-5
CDR3 DNA: TGTGCCAGCAGGTACCAGGTCGTGGAGACCCAGTACTTC
CDR3 protein: CASRYQVVETQYF

D gene: TRBD2
clone size: few
CDR3 length: 17
V gene: TRBV20-1
J gene: TRBJ2-5
CDR3 DNA: TGCAGTGCTAGGACCCAGACGAGACTAGCGGTGGAAGAGACCCAGTACTTC
CDR3 protein: CSARTQTRLAVEETQYF

D gene: -
clone size: -
CDR3 length: 14
V gene: TRBV3-1
J gene: TRBJ2-5
CDR3 DNA: TGTGCCAGCAGCCAAGACGCGGGGTCCAGGACCCAGTACTTC
CDR3 protein: CASSQDAGSRTQYF